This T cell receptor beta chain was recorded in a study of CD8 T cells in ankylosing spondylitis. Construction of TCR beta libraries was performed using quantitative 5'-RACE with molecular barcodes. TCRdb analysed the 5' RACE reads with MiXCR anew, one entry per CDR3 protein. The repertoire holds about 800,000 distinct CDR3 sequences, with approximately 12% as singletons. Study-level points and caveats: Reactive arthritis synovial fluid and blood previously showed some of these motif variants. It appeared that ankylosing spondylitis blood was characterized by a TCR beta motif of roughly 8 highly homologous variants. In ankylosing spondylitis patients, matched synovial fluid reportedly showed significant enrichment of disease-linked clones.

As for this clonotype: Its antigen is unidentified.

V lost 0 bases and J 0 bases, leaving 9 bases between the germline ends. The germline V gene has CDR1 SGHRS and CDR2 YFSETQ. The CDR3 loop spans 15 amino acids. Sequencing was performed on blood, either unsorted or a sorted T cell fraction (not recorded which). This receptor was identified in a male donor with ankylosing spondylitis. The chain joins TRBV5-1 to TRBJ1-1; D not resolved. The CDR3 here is CASSLVPNMNTEAFF. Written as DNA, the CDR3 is TGCGCCAGCAGCTTGGTTCCGAACATGAACACTGAAGCTTTCTTT.